The 18 T cell receptor beta chains reported below all come from one sample, sequenced in a study of blood T cell repertoires in COVID-19. TCRdb's copy holds only in-frame clones and misses some; the assay was immunoSEQ multiplex PCR. The sample has 200,000 to 250,000 clones; 70% to 90% are singletons. The sequenced material came from PBMCs or T cells enriched from blood (not recorded which). The source is a middle-aged man who had recovered from COVID-19.

CDR3 protein: CASSLGGHLSNYGYTF. CDR3 bases: TGCGCCAGCAGCTTGGGGGGACACTTATCTAACTATGGCTACACCTTC. V and J are TRBV5-1 and TRBJ1-2; possibly TRBD1 for D (6 bases). CDR3 length equals 16 residues. Germline V gene lookup returns CDR1 SGHRS and CDR2 YFSETQ. Deletions cut 0 bases from V and 0 bases from J, with 12 bases between. The full variable domain, with the rest looked up from reference TRBV5-1 and TRBJ1-2, is KAGVTQTPRYLIKTRGQQVTLSCSPISGHRSVSWYQQTPGQGLQFLFEYFSETQRNKGNFPGRFSGRQFSNSRSEMNVSTLELGDSALYLCASSLGGHLSNYGYTFGSGTRLTVV.

The rearrangement joins TRBV29-1 to TRBJ2-5; no definite D call. V was clipped by 8 bases and J by 2 bases, with 15 bases between them. The germline V gene encodes CDR1 SQVTM and CDR2 ANQGSEA. This CDR3 has 13 residues. The CDR3 here is CSLGTAVQETQYF. In DNA, the CDR3 is TGCAGCCTAGGCACGGCGGTGCAAGAGACCCAGTACTTC.

The chain joins TRBV5-1 to TRBJ1-6, with 7 bases fitting TRBD1. The ends lost 4 bases at V and 7 bases at J; junction bases unmatched: 5. The germline V gene encodes CDR1 SGHRS and CDR2 YFSETQ. The CDR3 is made up of 14 amino acids. CDR3 in DNA: TGCGCCAGCAGCCAACAGGGGTGGAATTCACCCCTCCACTTT. Translated, it gives CASSQQGWNSPLHF.

In the case of this clone: The junction departs from the called germline gene at one end, perhaps through a read error. CDR3 in DNA: TGTGCCAGCAGTTCGTGGACAGGGTCCCACTTC. It encodes CASSSWTGSHF. J is TRBJ2-5 and V is TRBV28; 8 nucleotides align to TRBD1. Germline loops: CDR1 MDHEN, CDR2 SYDVKM. The CDR3 covers 11 residues.

This chain connects TRBV5-6 to TRBJ2-5; D gene uncertain. The germline V gene encodes CDR1 SGHDT and CDR2 YYEEEE. Deletions cut 2 bases from V and 1 base from J, with 6 bases between. The CDR3 has 13 residues. The CDR3 spells CASSLTAQETQYF. In DNA form, the CDR3 reads TGTGCCAGCAGCTTAACAGCCCAAGAGACCCAGTACTTC.

The table lists this clone with many counts. Here the CDR3 reads CASSQIDMGFASSEQYF. As DNA, the CDR3 is TGCGCCAGCAGCCAAATCGACATGGGTTTTGCGTCGTCCGAGCAGTACTTC. This chain connects TRBV4-1 to TRBJ2-7; D is undetermined. The V end lost 2 bases, the J end lost 6 bases, and 23 bases lay between the germline ends. The CDR3 sequence is 17 residues long. Germline V gene sequence: CDR1 MGHRA, CDR2 YSYEKL.

The V gene is TRBV19, the J gene TRBJ1-1; D remains ambiguous. The CDR3 totals 12 residues. The V gene lost 1 base and the J gene lost 10 bases, with 10 bases spanning the gap. The germline V gene encodes CDR1 LNHDA and CDR2 SQIVND (reference sequence). DNA for the CDR3: TGTGCCAGTAGTATAGGAACCGGCGGAGCTTTCTTT. Amino acid sequence: CASSIGTGGAFF.

CDR3 nucleotides: TGTGCCAGCAGCACTCCGGGACAGTACGAGCAGTACTTC. Encoded protein: CASSTPGQYEQYF. The V and J genes are TRBV7-2 and TRBJ2-7, with 7 bases lining up with TRBD1. Germline V lookup: CDR1 SGHTA, CDR2 FQGNSA. This CDR3 contains 13 residues. Trimming removed 5 bases from V and 4 bases from J; junction bases left unmatched: 5.

The count of this clone is one. The chain is built from TRBV18 and TRBJ1-2; maybe TRBD1 (5 bases). The germline CDR1 and CDR2 sequences are KGHSH and LQKENI. V was cut by 3 bases and J by 2 bases, with 13 bases left in between. The CDR3 consists of 15 residues. In nucleotides, the CDR3 is TGTGCCAGCTCACCGGCTGGGGCAGGGAACTATGGCTACACCTTC. The encoded protein is CASSPAGAGNYGYTF.

V is TRBV9 and J is TRBJ2-1, with 7 bases matching TRBD2. V shed 5 bases, J shed 7 bases, and the junction held 12 bases outside the gene matches. CDR3 length: 15 residues. Germline V lookup: CDR1 SGDLS, CDR2 YYNGEE. The CDR3 region has the DNA TGTGCCAGCAGTTCAAACACGGGACTACCTAATGAGCAGTTCTTC. Its translation is CASSSNTGLPNEQFF.

V usage is TRBV7-3 and J usage is TRBJ1-1, with a tentative D call TRBD1 (5 bases). The V end lost 5 bases, the J end lost 0 bases, and 10 bases lay between the germline ends. Germline values: CDR1 SGHTA, CDR2 FQGTGA. The CDR3 totals 14 residues. DNA of the CDR3: TGTGCCAGCAGCGCCGGGGGGATGAACACTGAAGCTTTCTTT. This encodes CASSAGGMNTEAFF.

J is TRBJ1-4 and V is TRBV15; perhaps TRBD1 as D (6 bases). This CDR3 has 14 amino acids. CDR1 LNHNV and CDR2 YYDKDF come from the germline V gene (reference sequence). V was trimmed by 8 bases and J by 8 bases, leaving 18 bases between them. For the CDR3, the DNA is TGTGCCACCGAACCTGGGGGGGCTGGGGAAAAACTGTTTTTT. Amino acid sequence: CATEPGGAGEKLFF.

The V call is TRBV30, the J call TRBJ2-5; D perhaps matches TRBD2 (5 bases). The V gene's germline CDR1 is GTSNPN and CDR2 SVGIG (reference sequence). The CDR3 spans 15 residues. Trimming left V 0 bases short and J 1 base short, with 12 bases between. CDR3 in DNA: TGTGCCTGGAGTGTAGGGCAGAGCGGCCAAGAGACCCAGTACTTC. It encodes CAWSVGQSGQETQYF. Variable domain in full (rest from reference TRBV30 and TRBJ2-5): SQTIHQWPATLVQPVGSPLSLECTVEGTSNPNLYWYRQAAGRGLQLLFYSVGIGQISSEVPQNLSASRPQDRQFILSSKKLLLSDSGFYLCAWSVGQSGQETQYFGPGTRLLVL.

This chain links TRBV5-1 with TRBJ2-3, with TRBD2 identical over 7 bases. This CDR3 has 13 residues. Germline CDR1 SGHRS, CDR2 YFSETQ. With 0 bases clipped from V and 6 bases from J, the junction kept 1 base outside the gene matches. The CDR3 sequence is CASSLAGGDTQYF. For the CDR3, the DNA is TGCGCCAGCAGCTTGGCCGGGGGGGATACGCAGTATTTT.

The genes are TRBV4-2 and TRBJ1-1; D may be TRBD1 (5 bases). Trimming pared 3 bases from V and 2 bases from J, leaving 13 bases between. CDR3 length: 15 residues. Germline values: CDR1 LGHNA, CDR2 YNFKEQ. For the CDR3, the DNA is TGTGCCAGCAGCCACCCACAGGAAGATAACACTGAAGCTTTCTTT. Amino acid sequence: CASSHPQEDNTEAFF.

This chain links TRBV27 with TRBJ1-3; 8 nucleotides agree with TRBD1. V gave up 4 bases and J gave up 2 bases; unmatched junction bases: 4. This CDR3 has 15 residues. Germline assignment: CDR1 MNHEY and CDR2 SMNVEV (reference sequence). This CDR3 is CASSSRTGTGNTIYF. Written as DNA, the CDR3 is TGTGCCAGCAGTTCCAGGACAGGGACTGGAAACACCATATATTTT.

This rearrangement joins TRBV6-5 to TRBJ1-2; 11 positions match TRBD1. Germline CDR1 is MNHEY and CDR2 is SVGAGI. V lost 0 bases, J lost 4 bases, and 4 bases stayed unmatched. The CDR3 sequence is 16 residues long. The CDR3: CASSYSLGQGGYGYTF. In DNA, the CDR3 is TGTGCCAGCAGTTACTCGCTGGGACAGGGGGGCTATGGCTACACCTTC.

The chain combines TRBV2 with TRBJ2-7; D is perhaps TRBD1 (6 bases). The V end was cut by 5 bases, the J end by 5 bases, with 10 bases between. Germline CDR1 SNHLY, CDR2 FYNNEI. CDR3 length equals 12 residues. In nucleotides, the CDR3 is TGTGCCAGCAGTACGGACAGCCACGAGCAGTACTTC. Translating it yields CASSTDSHEQYF.